A selection of T cell receptor beta chains follows, all from one sample in a study of cytomegalovirus exposure and HLA in healthy donors. The repertoire was sequenced with immunoSEQ multiplex PCR; TCRdb's copy has only in-frame clones and lacks some. The sample lists fewer than 110,000 clones; 65% to 85% were seen once. Sequencing was carried out using PBMCs. The receptors originated from a man in his thirties or forties in good health and CMV-seronegative. CDR3s include the opening cysteine and the closing phenylalanine or tryptophan. Fields, in order: D gene, J gene, clone size, V gene, CDR3 DNA, CDR3 protein. A D gene is named only where the DNA matches it firmly. Size tells how often a clone was seen (once, few, many) or the class of an expanded clone, and some rows leave it out.

d_gene: NA; j_gene: TRBJ2-1; abundance: NA; v_gene: TRBV29-1; CDR3nt: TGCAGCGTTGAAACGGACGGGGTTACTCGTTCGAGCTCCTACAATGAGCAGTTCTTC; CDR3aa: CSVETDGVTRSSSYNEQFF
d_gene: NA; j_gene: TRBJ1-2; abundance: once; v_gene: TRBV5-6; CDR3nt: TGTGCCAGCAGCTCAGCCTCTCGCGGTGGTCACTATGGCTACACCTTC; CDR3aa: CASSSASRGGHYGYTF
d_gene: TRBD2; j_gene: TRBJ2-5; abundance: NA; v_gene: TRBV4-2; CDR3nt: TGTGCCAGCAGCCAAGATCCGGCTAGCGGGACCGGAGAGACCCAGTACTTC; CDR3aa: CASSQDPASGTGETQYF
d_gene: TRBD1; j_gene: TRBJ2-7; abundance: NA; v_gene: TRBV9; CDR3nt: TGTGCCAGCAGCGTAGGGCCAGGGGGTCCCTACGAGCAGTACTTC; CDR3aa: CASSVGPGGPYEQYF
d_gene: TRBD2; j_gene: TRBJ2-5; abundance: NA; v_gene: TRBV7-2; CDR3nt: TGTGCCAGCAGCCCTAGCGGGGGGGCGTGGGAGACCCAGTACTTC; CDR3aa: CASSPSGGAWETQYF
d_gene: NA; j_gene: TRBJ1-4; abundance: NA; v_gene: TRBV10-3; CDR3nt: TGTGCCATCAGTCCCGGGACAACTAATGAAAAACTGTTTTTT; CDR3aa: CAISPGTTNEKLFF
d_gene: TRBD1; j_gene: TRBJ2-6; abundance: NA; v_gene: TRBV7-6; CDR3nt: TGTGCCAGCAGCTTAATGGGACAGTCTACTGGGGCCAACGTCCTGACTTTC; CDR3aa: CASSLMGQSTGANVLTF
d_gene: NA; j_gene: TRBJ2-6; abundance: NA; v_gene: TRBV4-1; CDR3nt: TGCGCCAGCAGCCATGGGCGGGGCTCTGGGGCCAACGTCCTGACTTTC; CDR3aa: CASSHGRGSGANVLTF
d_gene: NA; j_gene: TRBJ2-7; abundance: NA; v_gene: TRBV7-4; CDR3nt: TGTGCCAGCAGCTTAGATGGCCCCCTCTACGAGCAGTACTTC; CDR3aa: CASSLDGPLYEQYF
d_gene: TRBD2; j_gene: TRBJ2-7; abundance: NA; v_gene: TRBV14; CDR3nt: TGTGCCAGCAGCCTTAGCGGGAGTCGCTACGAGCAGTACTTC; CDR3aa: CASSLSGSRYEQYF
d_gene: NA; j_gene: TRBJ2-7; abundance: NA; v_gene: TRBV6-1; CDR3nt: TGTGCCAGCAGTGAATCCCCCCCTTACGAGCAGTACTTC; CDR3aa: CASSESPPYEQYF